The 32 T cell receptor beta chains reported below all come from one sample, sequenced in a study of T cells in Graves' hyperthyroidism and ophthalmopathy. Amplified regions were TCR beta CDR3 sequences from RNA transcripts. The TCR CDR3 first-round RT-PCR relied on the HTBI primer set. MiXCR, run by TCRdb on the multiplex PCR reads, gives a single entry per CDR3 protein. The sample includes approximately 380,000 distinct CDR3 sequences, 19% of them seen just once. The sequenced sample consisted of blood. The origin of the receptors is a woman aged 18-29 years with Graves' hyperthyroidism.

There are many counts of this clonotype. This chain links TRBV12-3 or TRBV12-4 with TRBJ1-3; possibly TRBD1 for D (5 bases). Trimming cost V 7 bases and J 0 bases, with 13 bases left between them. CDR3 size: 15 residues. The CDR3: CASTAGLSSGNTIYF. In nucleotides, the CDR3 is TGTGCCAGCACGGCAGGGCTCAGCTCTGGAAACACCATATATTTT.

The sample holds many counts of this clonotype. The CDR3 region has the DNA TGTGCCAGCAGATCTTCAGGAGGGTTTGAAAAACTGTTTTTT. Its translation is CASRSSGGFEKLFF. This sequence joins TRBV12-3 or TRBV12-4 and TRBJ1-4; D ambiguous. Trimming shortened V by 6 bases and J by 7 bases, and 15 bases separated the two germline ends. The CDR3 has 14 residues.

This clonotype was counted between two and nine times. This rearrangement joins TRBV28 to TRBJ2-5; the D gene could be TRBD1 or TRBD2 (6 bases each). This CDR3 has 17 amino acids. Germline V CDR1 and CDR2: MDHEN, SYDVKM. Deletions cut 3 bases from V and 2 bases from J, with 19 bases between. DNA of the CDR3: TGTGCCAGCAGTTTGGTTGTGGGGGGCGCTGGGCAAGAGACCCAGTACTTC. This codes for CASSLVVGGAGQETQYF.

This clonotype was counted at least ten times. The V call is TRBV4-1, the J call TRBJ2-5; 7 bases align to TRBD1. The germline V gene encodes CDR1 MGHRA and CDR2 YSYEKL. Unmatched junction bases numbered 11, after V lost 11 bases and J lost 5 bases. The CDR3 totals 13 residues. The CDR3, as DNA: TGCGCCGGCGCTGGACAGGCCGGGGAGACCCAGTACTTC. This sequence encodes CAGAGQAGETQYF.

CDR3 amino acids: CSARDFLRNTGELFF. In DNA, the CDR3 is TGCAGTGCTAGAGATTTTTTGAGGAACACCGGGGAGCTGTTTTTT. The V call is TRBV20-1, the J call TRBJ2-2; D remains unclear. This CDR3 spans 15 amino acids. The V gene lost 0 bases and the J gene lost 1 base, with 9 bases spanning the gap. CDR1 is DFQATT, CDR2 SNEGSKA, per germline (reference sequence).

In its sample, this clonotype was seen many times. The chain links TRBV28 to TRBJ2-7; possibly TRBD1 for D (5 bases). The V gene lost 3 bases and the J gene lost 2 bases, with 20 bases spanning the gap. The CDR3 runs 17 residues. Germline loops: CDR1 MDHEN, CDR2 SYDVKM. The CDR3 loop is CASSFRGQGGWPYEQYF. For the CDR3, the DNA is TGTGCCAGCAGTTTTAGGGGCCAGGGCGGTTGGCCCTACGAGCAGTACTTC.

This clonotype appeared many times. V and J are TRBV28 and TRBJ2-7; 12 nucleotides align to TRBD2. The length of the CDR3 is 18 residues. Trimming took 7 bases from V and 3 from J; bases not matched to a gene: 16. Germline V lookup: CDR1 MDHEN, CDR2 SYDVKM. The CDR3 sequence: CASTPLLHLAGGHYEQYF. In DNA, the CDR3 is TGTGCCAGCACCCCCCTCCTTCATCTAGCGGGGGGGCACTACGAGCAGTACTTC.

This clonotype was seen many times. V gene TRBV6-1 combines with J gene TRBJ2-6; tentatively, D is TRBD1 (6 bases). The ends were cut back, 2 bases at V and 0 bases at J, with 14 bases in the middle. The CDR3 runs to 18 residues. Germline V gene data show CDR1 as MNHNS and CDR2 as SASEGT. CDR3 amino acids: CASSEYETGASGANVLTF. The CDR3 bases are TGTGCCAGCAGTGAATACGAGACAGGTGCCTCTGGGGCCAACGTCCTGACTTTC.

There are many counts of this clonotype. The chain combines TRBV4-2 with TRBJ2-6; unclear D gene. This CDR3 spans 17 amino acids. Trimming removed 0 bases at V and 0 bases at J, with 9 bases between. Germline V CDR1 and CDR2: LGHNA, YNFKEQ. CDR3 sequence: CASSQDGQYSGANVLTF. The CDR3 bases are TGTGCCAGCAGCCAAGATGGGCAGTACTCTGGGGCCAACGTCCTGACTTTC.

This clonotype was counted many times. This chain uses TRBV6-5 with TRBJ2-7, with D maybe TRBD2 (6 bases). The CDR3 contains 14 residues. CDR1 and CDR2 from the germline V gene are MNHEY and SVGAGI. Trimming stripped 6 bases from V and 4 bases from J, with 16 bases between. The CDR3 DNA sequence: TGTGCCAGCAGCAACCCCGTGGGGGGATACGAGCAGTACTTC. Its protein product is CASSNPVGGYEQYF.

This clonotype was counted at least ten times. The chain uses TRBV28 and TRBJ2-7; 7 bases line up with TRBD2. The junction had 3 bases not matched to a gene; V was cut back by 6 bases and J by 4 bases. This CDR3 spans 12 amino acids. CDR1 and CDR2 from the germline V gene are MDHEN and SYDVKM. The CDR3 bases are TGTGCCAGCAGACTTAGCGGGTACGAGCAGTACTTC. This codes for CASRLSGYEQYF.

There are a few counts of this clonotype. The J gene is TRBJ2-6, the V gene TRBV9, with D possibly called TRBD1 or TRBD2 (6 bases each). V was pared by 0 bases and J by 4 bases, with 11 bases between. The CDR3 length is 16 residues. Germline CDR1 is SGDLS and CDR2 is YYNGEE. The CDR3 nucleotides are TGTGCCAGCAGCGTAGAGGGGGGCGGAGGGGCCAACGTCCTGACTTTC. Amino acid sequence: CASSVEGGGGANVLTF. The full variable domain, rest sourced from reference TRBV9 and TRBJ2-6, is DSGVTQTPKHLITATGQRVTLRCSPRSGDLSVYWYQQSLDQGLQFLIQYYNGEERAKGNILERFSAQQFPDLHSELNLSSLELGDSALYFCASSVEGGGGANVLTFGAGSRLTVL.

This clonotype has ten or more counts. The chain has TRBV6-1 and TRBJ1-2, with D tentatively TRBD1 (6 bases). Trimming stripped 6 bases from V and 7 bases from J, with 18 bases between. The CDR3 runs 14 residues. CDR1 is MNHNS, CDR2 SASEGT, per germline. In nucleotides, the CDR3 is TGTGCCAGCAGGCCTCCGGGACACGGGGGTGGCTACACCTTC. Translating gives CASRPPGHGGGYTF.

The sample holds many counts of this clonotype. J is TRBJ2-7 and V is TRBV27, with D hard to call. Looked up from germline, CDR1 is MNHEY and CDR2 is SMNVEV (reference sequence). This CDR3 spans 13 amino acids. V was shortened by 3 bases and J by 2 bases, with 8 bases between the two germline ends. In nucleotides, the CDR3 is TGTGCCAGCAGTTTGGCCAATACCTACGAGCAGTACTTC. It codes for CASSLANTYEQYF.

This clonotype was found many times. The rearrangement links TRBV28 to TRBJ1-1; D not certain. Germline CDR1 MDHEN, CDR2 SYDVKM. The V and J ends lost 7 bases and 8 bases respectively, with 23 bases between them. The CDR3 covers 15 residues. The CDR3: CASTAGWETQREAFF. The CDR3 nucleotides read TGTGCCAGCACGGCGGGGTGGGAAACACAAAGAGAAGCTTTCTTT. The full variable domain, its missing parts supplied by reference TRBV28 and TRBJ1-1, is DVKVTQSSRYLVKRTGEKVFLECVQDMDHENMFWYRQDPGLGLRLIYFSYDVKMKEKGDIPEGYSVSREKKERFSLILESASTNQTSMYLCASTAGWETQREAFFGQGTRLTVV.

This clonotype was counted at least ten times. The chain has TRBV7-2 and TRBJ1-5, with 8 bases aligning to TRBD1. There are 15 residues in the CDR3. CDR1 SGHTA and CDR2 FQGNSA come from the germline V gene. The V gene end was trimmed by 5 bases and the J gene end by 0 bases; junction bases not matched to a gene: 3. The CDR3: CASSRTGNSNQPQHF. DNA of the CDR3: TGTGCCAGCAGCCGGACAGGGAATAGCAATCAGCCCCAGCATTTT. The complete variable domain, with remaining parts taken from reference TRBV7-2 and TRBJ1-5, reads GAGVSQSPSNKVTEKGKDVELRCDPISGHTALYWYRQSLGQGLEFLIYFQGNSAPDKSGLPSDRFSAERTGGSVSTLTIQRTQQEDSAVYLCASSRTGNSNQPQHFGDGTRLSIL.

The chain recombines TRBV12-3 or TRBV12-4 with TRBJ1-2; the D gene is possibly TRBD1 (5 bases). The V end lost 5 bases, the J end lost 3 bases, and 13 bases lay between the germline ends. The CDR3 spans 14 residues. For the CDR3, the DNA is TGTGCCAGCAGTGGGGGGGGTAGGGACTATGGCTACACCTTC. Protein sequence: CASSGGGRDYGYTF.

This clonotype came up many times. The V call is TRBV6-5, the J call TRBJ2-1, with TRBD1 matching over 10 bases. Germline V CDR1 and CDR2: MNHEY, SVGAGI. This CDR3 contains 16 residues. Unmatched junction bases numbered 7, after V lost 3 bases and J lost 5 bases. DNA for the CDR3: TGTGCCAGCAGTTATTTTGGGGACAGGGGTGACAATGAGCAGTTCTTC. Its protein is CASSYFGDRGDNEQFF.

This clonotype was seen many times. The V gene is TRBV20-1, the J gene TRBJ2-5; D gene unclear. The germline V and J ends were trimmed by 6 bases and 4 bases, with 15 bases remaining between them. Germline V gene lookup returns CDR1 DFQATT and CDR2 SNEGSKA (reference sequence). This CDR3 is 13 amino acids long. The CDR3 sequence: CSATEIARETQYF. The CDR3 region has the DNA TGCAGTGCCACGGAGATTGCGCGAGAGACCCAGTACTTC.

This clonotype has at least ten counts. The chain links TRBV19 to TRBJ1-1, with D unclear. Germline CDR1 reads LNHDA; CDR2 reads SQIVND (reference sequence). Trimming removed 1 base from V and 4 bases from J, with 7 bases in between. CDR3 length equals 13 residues. CDR3 in amino acids: CASSIVNPTEAFF. In DNA form, the CDR3 reads TGTGCCAGTAGTATAGTAAACCCCACTGAAGCTTTCTTT.

This clonotype was detected ten times or more. CDR3 in amino acids: CASSEGGANQPQHF. CDR3 coding DNA: TGTGCCAGCAGTGAGGGGGGAGCGAATCAGCCCCAGCATTTT. The chain is built from TRBV2 and TRBJ1-5, with D tentatively TRBD1 (5 bases). Germline CDR1 and CDR2: SNHLY and FYNNEI. The CDR3 spans 14 residues. With 3 bases removed from V and 4 bases from J, the gap between germline ends came to 10 bases.

This chain links TRBV29-1 with TRBJ2-2; D not certain. The CDR3 has 11 residues. Germline V lookup: CDR1 SQVTM, CDR2 ANQGSEA. The germline V and J ends were trimmed by 7 bases and 1 base, with 4 bases remaining between them. The CDR3: CSGLNTGELFF. The DNA of the CDR3 is TGCAGCGGATTGAACACCGGGGAGCTGTTTTTT.

This clonotype showed up many times. The V and J genes are TRBV20-1 and TRBJ2-7; D perhaps matches TRBD2 (7 bases). Germline loops: CDR1 DFQATT, CDR2 SNEGSKA (reference sequence). The length of the CDR3 is 13 residues. Trimming took off 6 bases at V and 5 bases at J, with 17 bases between the two ends. The DNA for the CDR3 is TGCAGTGCCTTAAGGCGGGGGCCCGACGAGCAGTACTTC. Translating gives CSALRRGPDEQYF.

Comments on this clonotype: Possible read error: a much larger clone is one base away. This chain uses TRBV11-2 with TRBJ2-7, with 10 nucleotides matching TRBD2. The CDR3 runs 15 residues. Germline values: CDR1 SGHAT, CDR2 FQNNGV. In DNA form, the CDR3 reads TGTGCCAGCAGCTTAGAAGCGGGGGGGCCAAGCGAGCGGTACTTC. It encodes CASSLEAGGPSERYF.

This clonotype was detected ten times or more. The genes are TRBV6-5 and TRBJ2-7, with a possible D match to TRBD2 (6 bases). The germline V gene has CDR1 MNHEY and CDR2 SVGAGI. Trimming cost V 2 bases and J 3 bases, with 11 bases left between them. This CDR3 has 14 residues. The chain's CDR3 is CASSYRQDYYEQYF. The CDR3 DNA reads TGTGCCAGCAGTTACAGGCAGGACTACTACGAGCAGTACTTC.

This clonotype was seen at least ten times. The V and J genes are TRBV6-1 and TRBJ2-5; D may correspond to TRBD1 or TRBD2 (5 bases each). The CDR3 extends over 16 amino acids. The germline V gene encodes CDR1 MNHNS and CDR2 SASEGT. V was trimmed by 0 bases and J by 2 bases, leaving 13 bases between them. The CDR3 DNA reads as TGTGCCAGCAGTGAAGCGTGGACTGGGGCGCAAGAGACCCAGTACTTC. It translates to CASSEAWTGAQETQYF.

V is TRBV6-2 or TRBV6-3 and J is TRBJ1-1; D is unresolved. The CDR3 contains 17 residues. V was clipped by 3 bases and J by 3 bases, with 20 bases between them. Germline CDR1 MNHEY, CDR2 SVGEGT. The CDR3 DNA reads TGTGCCAGCAGTTATAGTTTCGAAAGGTATCGGGACACTGAAGCTTTCTTT. Residues: CASSYSFERYRDTEAFF.

There are many counts of this clonotype. The chain recombines TRBV7-8 with TRBJ1-2; no definite D call. Trimming stripped 3 bases from V and 7 bases from J, with 18 bases between. The CDR3 covers 15 residues. Germline lookup yields CDR1 SGHVS and CDR2 FQNEAQ. In DNA, the CDR3 is TGTGCCAGCAGCTTCCGAGTACCGGATGGATCTGGCTACACCTTC. It translates to CASSFRVPDGSGYTF. Drawing the rest from reference TRBV7-8 and TRBJ1-2, the complete variable domain is GAGVSQSPRYKVAKRGQDVALRCDPISGHVSLFWYQQALGQGPEFLTYFQNEAQLDKSGLPSDRFFAERPEGSVSTLKIQRTQQEDSAVYLCASSFRVPDGSGYTFGSGTRLTVV.

This clonotype is a singleton in its sample. This chain uses TRBV19 with TRBJ1-5; D is ambiguous. The CDR3 covers 14 residues. Germline CDR1 and CDR2: LNHDA and SQIVND (reference sequence). The V and J ends lost 7 bases and 4 bases respectively, with 14 bases between them. CDR3 region: CASTRERSNQPQHF. The CDR3 region has the DNA TGTGCCAGTACGCGTGAACGGTCGAATCAGCCCCAGCATTTT. The full variable domain, with the rest looked up from reference TRBV19 and TRBJ1-5, is DGGITQSPKYLFRKEGQNVTLSCEQNLNHDAMYWYRQDPGQGLRLIYYSQIVNDFQKGDIAEGYSVSREKKESFPLTVTSAQKNPTAFYLCASTRERSNQPQHFGDGTRLSIL.

The chain recombines TRBV12-3 or TRBV12-4 with TRBJ2-7; D gene unclear. CDR3 size: 13 residues. The V end lost 5 bases, the J end lost 3 bases, and 11 bases lay between the germline ends. Here the CDR3 reads CASSLSLRYEQYF. CDR3 DNA sequence: TGTGCCAGCAGTCTCAGCTTACGCTACGAGCAGTACTTC.

This clonotype was seen ten or more times. The V and J genes are TRBV7-2 and TRBJ1-2; D gene ambiguous. Deletions cut 3 bases from V and 2 bases from J, with 13 bases between. Germline values: CDR1 SGHTA, CDR2 FQGNSA. The CDR3 length is 15 residues. The CDR3 nucleotides are TGTGCCAGCAGCTTCCGGGTTTCGGGAAACTATGGCTACACCTTC. Its translation is CASSFRVSGNYGYTF.

This clonotype was seen many times. This sequence joins TRBV12-3 or TRBV12-4 and TRBJ1-5; possible D gene TRBD1, 5 bases. CDR3 length equals 14 residues. V shed 3 bases and J shed 3 bases, with 9 bases lying between them. The CDR3 is CASSFEGLNQPQHF. Here the CDR3 DNA reads TGTGCCAGCAGTTTCGAGGGGCTCAATCAGCCCCAGCATTTT.